These T cell receptor beta chains were read from a single sample in a study of blood T cells in healthy people across ages. TCRdb independently ran MiXCR on the 5' RACE reads; one entry per CDR3 protein. The sample yields some 930,000 distinct CDR3 sequences, 25% to 35% seen once. The same sample was also used in a study of T cells of mothers and their children.

Sequencing was carried out using blood. The receptors derive from a middle-aged woman in good health. CDR3s include the opening cysteine and the closing phenylalanine or tryptophan. A D gene is named only where the DNA matches it firmly. Some rows mark clone size as missing; the rest say once, few, many or name a class of expanded clone.

V gene	clone size	D gene	J gene	CDR3 DNA	CDR3 protein
TRBV29-1	.	.	TRBJ1-1	TGCAGCGTTGTTAGTCCAGGCAACACTGAAGCTTTCTTT	CSVVSPGNTEAFF
TRBV29-1	.	.	TRBJ2-5	TGCAGCGTTGAGGATCCCGAGATTGAAGGGACCCAGTACTTC	CSVEDPEIEGTQYF
TRBV9	.	.	TRBJ2-3	TGTGCCAGCAGCGTCAATTGGGGGGCAGATACGCAGTATTTT	CASSVNWGADTQYF
TRBV20-1	once	.	TRBJ1-2	TGCAGGGCTACCGGTCAGGGGTATGGATACACCTTC	CRATGQGYGYTF
TRBV7-9	.	.	TRBJ2-7	TGTGCCAGCAGCCCCCCCCCCGGGCAGGGCGTTGGCTACGAGCAGTACTTC	CASSPPPGQGVGYEQYF
TRBV7-8	many	.	TRBJ2-3	TGTGCCAGCAGCTTAGCGCAGCGCACAGATACGCAGTATTTT	CASSLAQRTDTQYF
TRBV7-2	few	.	TRBJ2-3	TGTGCCAGCAGCCCTCCGACAGGTGCTAGCACAGATACGCAGTATTTT	CASSPPTGASTDTQYF
TRBV7-2	few	.	TRBJ1-2	TGTGCCAGCAGCTTTACAGGCGACTACTATGGCTACACCTTC	CASSFTGDYYGYTF
TRBV7-2	.	.	TRBJ2-2	TGTGCCAGCAGCTACGCTACCGGGGAGCTGTTTTTT	CASSYATGELFF
TRBV5-1	.	TRBD2	TRBJ2-1	TGCGCCAGCAGCCTCGGGGCCGGGGGGGGCCTGTACAATGAGCAGTTCTTC	CASSLGAGGGLYNEQFF
TRBV15	few	.	TRBJ2-7	TGTGCCACCAGCAGAGATCGGGCAGGGGAGCAGTACTTC	CATSRDRAGEQYF
TRBV7-2	.	.	TRBJ1-1	TGTGCCAGCAGCTCCTCGGGGGGCGGCACTGAAGCTTTCTTT	CASSSSGGGTEAFF
TRBV14	many	.	TRBJ1-4	TGTGCCAGCAGCCAAGAAGCCGGGGGAGTTAATGAAAAACTGTTTTTT	CASSQEAGGVNEKLFF
TRBV7-9	few	TRBD1	TRBJ2-7	TGTGCCAGCAGCAAAGGACAGGGAGTCGAGCAGTACTTC	CASSKGQGVEQYF
TRBV7-9	.	.	TRBJ2-7	TGTGCCAGCAACCCTCTCGTCTCCCCTCGCGGGGCCTACAATGAGCAGTACTTC	CASNPLVSPRGAYNEQYF
TRBV9	few	TRBD1	TRBJ2-5	TGTGCCAGCAGTCCTCTTCCACAGGGGGCAGGGGAGACCCAGTACTTC	CASSPLPQGAGETQYF
TRBV5-1	.	TRBD2	TRBJ2-1	TGCGCCAGCAGCTTGGTAGCGGGCAAGTCCTACAATGAGCAGTTCTTC	CASSLVAGKSYNEQFF